What follows are 14 T cell receptor beta chains derived from one specimen sequenced in a study of T-cell reconstitution after alpha-beta-depleted transplantation in children. Construction of the TCRbeta library involved unique molecular identifiers. TCRdb re-derived calls from the PCR reads in MiXCR, one entry per CDR3 protein. The sample records about 580,000 distinct CDR3 sequences, about 21% being singletons. The sequencing used PBMCs, mostly from graft donor cells, collected 360 days after TCRalphabeta/CD19-depleted stem cell transplant. These receptor sequences come from a boy younger than two who had a stem cell transplant for acute myeloid leukemia, so the T cells may come from the graft donor.

This clonotype was seen ten or more times. The CDR3 here is CASRSSGMLTDTQYF. CDR3 in DNA: TGCGCCAGCAGATCTTCAGGAATGCTCACAGATACGCAGTATTTT. The rearrangement links TRBV5-1 to TRBJ2-3; D gene unclear. V lost 5 bases and J 2 bases, leaving 15 bases between the germline ends. The CDR3 has 15 amino acids. Germline-derived CDR1 and CDR2 are SGHRS and YFSETQ.

The chain links TRBV6-5 to TRBJ2-1; 8 positions match TRBD1. The CDR3 runs to 16 residues. The germline gives CDR1 MNHEY, CDR2 SVGAGI. Trimming took 0 bases from V and 4 from J; bases not matched to a gene: 5. In DNA, the CDR3 is TGTGCCAGCAGTTACTCGTCAGGGGGCAAATACAATGAGCAGTTCTTC. It yields the protein CASSYSSGGKYNEQFF.

This clonotype was seen more than once but under ten times. V is TRBV11-2 and J is TRBJ1-1; D ambiguous. The CDR3 length is 15 residues. V lost 4 bases and J 0 bases, leaving 12 bases between the germline ends. CDR1 and CDR2 from the germline V gene are SGHAT and FQNNGV. Here the CDR3 DNA reads TGTGCCAGCAGCTCATACACGGCGATGAACACTGAAGCTTTCTTT. This codes for CASSSYTAMNTEAFF.

V usage is TRBV5-6 and J usage is TRBJ1-1; 7 nucleotides line up with TRBD1. The CDR3 has 13 residues. V shed 2 bases and J 11 bases; nucleotides not matched to a gene: 9. The germline V gene encodes CDR1 SGHDT and CDR2 YYEEEE. The CDR3 DNA follows: TGTGCCAGCAGCTTAGGGGGCGCCAAGAAGGCTTTCTTT. This codes for CASSLGGAKKAFF.

This clonotype was observed a few times. The chain is built from TRBV20-1 and TRBJ2-3; no clear D gene. Germline V CDR1 and CDR2: DFQATT, SNEGSKA (reference sequence). With 5 bases removed from V and 0 bases from J, the gap between germline ends came to 12 bases. CDR3 length: 14 residues. The CDR3 DNA is TGCAGTGCTGTAACGGTTGGTAGCACAGATACGCAGTATTTT. Its translation is CSAVTVGSTDTQYF.

J is TRBJ2-7 and V is TRBV6-2 or TRBV6-3; TRBD1 matches 7 bases. Trimming at V came to 6 bases and at J to 4 bases, leaving 9 bases not matched to a gene. The CDR3 has 14 residues. Germline V gives CDR1 MNHEY, CDR2 SVGEGT. CDR3 nucleotides: TGTGCCAGCAGATACCGGGACAGAGTTTACGAGCAGTACTTC. This encodes CASRYRDRVYEQYF.

This clonotype was seen many times. The chain carries TRBV28 and TRBJ2-1; 8 nucleotides agree with TRBD1. CDR3 size: 15 residues. The ends lost 4 bases at V and 5 bases at J; junction bases unmatched: 7. CDR1 is MDHEN and CDR2 is SYDVKM in the germline V gene. The CDR3 DNA reads TGTGCCAGCAGTTACCCGGGACAGGTGGACAATGAGCAGTTCTTC. Residues: CASSYPGQVDNEQFF.

This clonotype has ten or more counts. The rearrangement joins TRBV12-3 or TRBV12-4 to TRBJ2-7; 10 nucleotides match TRBD1. J was trimmed by 0 bases and V by 5 bases; bases with no gene match: 4. This CDR3 comprises 15 residues. The CDR3 nucleotides are TGTGCCAGCAGTCGGAGGACAGGGGGCTCCTACGAGCAGTACTTC. This encodes CASSRRTGGSYEQYF.

Ten or more counts support this clonotype. The J gene is TRBJ2-5, the V gene TRBV28; 9 bases are a match to TRBD1. CDR3 size: 16 residues. CDR1 and CDR2 from the germline V gene are MDHEN and SYDVKM. After removal of 8 bases from V and 0 bases from J, the junction contained 10 bases not matched to a gene. In DNA, the CDR3 is TGTGCCAGCCCGGGACAGGGCCGCTTCCACCAAGAGACCCAGTACTTC. It yields the protein CASPGQGRFHQETQYF.

In its sample, this clonotype was seen many times. The V and J genes are TRBV10-3 and TRBJ2-7; no firm D call. Trimming took off 4 bases at V and 7 bases at J, with 17 bases between the two ends. This CDR3 region has 14 residues. Germline assignment: CDR1 ENHRY and CDR2 SYGVKD. The CDR3 region is CAISAAGSSVEQYF. CDR3 nucleotide sequence: TGTGCCATCAGTGCTGCCGGGTCCTCGGTGGAGCAGTACTTC.

In this sample, this clonotype turned up a few times. This chain links TRBV20-1 with TRBJ2-2; D is ambiguous. The V and J ends lost 3 bases and 0 bases respectively, with 5 bases between them. The V gene's germline CDR1 is DFQATT and CDR2 SNEGSKA (reference sequence). This CDR3 contains 13 residues. Here the CDR3 DNA reads TGCAGTGCTAGGTACTCGAACACCGGGGAGCTGTTTTTT. Encoded protein: CSARYSNTGELFF.

CDR3 sequence: CASSQDRTGAHSPLHF. Here the CDR3 DNA reads TGTGCCAGCAGCCAAGATCGGACAGGGGCGCATTCACCCCTCCACTTT. The rearrangement uses TRBV3-1 and TRBJ1-6; 9 nucleotides line up with TRBD1. V lost 0 bases and J lost 8; bases outside the gene matches: 5. CDR3 size: 16 residues. Germline V gene sequence: CDR1 LGHDT, CDR2 YNNKEL (reference sequence).

The rearrangement uses TRBV28 and TRBJ1-1; 7 nucleotides line up with TRBD1. Germline assignment: CDR1 MDHEN and CDR2 SYDVKM. CDR3 size: 15 residues. The V gene end was trimmed by 4 bases and the J gene end by 5 bases; junction bases not matched to a gene: 10. CDR3 nucleotides: TGTGCCAGCAGTTCAGCAGGGCAGGGGGAAACTGAAGCTTTCTTT. It yields the protein CASSSAGQGETEAFF.

This sequence joins TRBV4-3 and TRBJ2-3; TRBD2 aligns across 9 bases. J gave up 3 bases and V 4 bases, and 5 bases lay outside the gene matches. In germline, CDR1 is LGHNA, CDR2 YSLEER. This CDR3 has 15 residues. CDR3 region: CASSPGTSLTDTQYF. CDR3 bases: TGCGCCAGCAGCCCCGGGACTAGCCTAACAGATACGCAGTATTTT.